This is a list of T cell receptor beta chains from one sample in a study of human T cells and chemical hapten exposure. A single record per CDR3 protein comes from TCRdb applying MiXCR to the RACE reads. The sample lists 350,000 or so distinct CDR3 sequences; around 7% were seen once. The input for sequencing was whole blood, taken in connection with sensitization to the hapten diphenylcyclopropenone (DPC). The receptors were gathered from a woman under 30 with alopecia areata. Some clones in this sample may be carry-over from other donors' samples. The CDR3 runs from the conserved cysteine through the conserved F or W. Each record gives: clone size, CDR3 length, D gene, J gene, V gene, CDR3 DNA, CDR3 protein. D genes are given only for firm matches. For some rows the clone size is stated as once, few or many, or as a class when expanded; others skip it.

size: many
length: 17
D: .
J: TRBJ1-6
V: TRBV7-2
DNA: TGTGCCAGCAGCTTAGTAGGCAGACAGGCCAAAAATTCACCCCTCCACTTT
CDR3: CASSLVGRQAKNSPLHF

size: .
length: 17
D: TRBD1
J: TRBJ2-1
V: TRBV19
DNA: TGTGCCAGTAGTATATACCCCGGGACAGGGAATGTCCCTGAGCAGTTCTTC
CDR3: CASSIYPGTGNVPEQFF

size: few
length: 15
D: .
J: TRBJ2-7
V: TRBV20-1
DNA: TGCAGTGCTAGAGATGGGACGGGGCGGGCCTACGAGCAGTACTTC
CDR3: CSARDGTGRAYEQYF

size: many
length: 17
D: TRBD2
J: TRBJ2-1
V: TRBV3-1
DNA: TGTGCCAGCAGCCAAGATCGTAAGCGGGGGGTGTGTAATGAGCAGTTCTTC
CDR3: CASSQDRKRGVCNEQFF

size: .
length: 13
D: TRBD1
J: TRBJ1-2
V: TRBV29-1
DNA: TGCAGCGTTGAAGGGACAGGGTATCATGGCTACACCTTC
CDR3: CSVEGTGYHGYTF

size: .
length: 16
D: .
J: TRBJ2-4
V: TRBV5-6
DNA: TGTGCCAGCAGCTTGTGGGATCTAACAGCCAAAAACATTCAGTACTTC
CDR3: CASSLWDLTAKNIQYF

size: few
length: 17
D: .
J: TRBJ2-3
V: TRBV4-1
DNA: TGCGCCAGCAGCCAAGATCGCTCCAGCTTTGACACAGATACGCAGTATTTT
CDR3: CASSQDRSSFDTDTQYF

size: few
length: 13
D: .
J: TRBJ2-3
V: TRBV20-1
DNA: TGCAGTGCTAGTCTGCTGATCACAGATACGCAGTATTTT
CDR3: CSASLLITDTQYF

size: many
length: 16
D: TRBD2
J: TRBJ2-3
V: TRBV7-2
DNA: TGTGCCAGCAGCCGCCCCCTAGCGGGGGGTAGAGATACGCAGTATTTT
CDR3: CASSRPLAGGRDTQYF

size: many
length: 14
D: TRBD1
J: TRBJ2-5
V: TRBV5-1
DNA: TGCGCCAGCAGCGGTGGACAGGGCCAAGAGACCCAGTACTTC
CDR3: CASSGGQGQETQYF

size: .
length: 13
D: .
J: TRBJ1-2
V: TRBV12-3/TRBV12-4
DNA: TGTGCCAGCACCGGAACCCTGACGTACGGCTACACCTTC
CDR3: CASTGTLTYGYTF

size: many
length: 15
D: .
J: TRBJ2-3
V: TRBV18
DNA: TGTGCCAGCTCACCACCGACCCTTAGCACAGATACGCAGTATTTT
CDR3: CASSPPTLSTDTQYF

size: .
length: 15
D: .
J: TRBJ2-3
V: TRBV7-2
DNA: TGTGCCAGCAGCTTAGGCGGGAATCGGGCAGATACGCAGTATTTT
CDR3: CASSLGGNRADTQYF

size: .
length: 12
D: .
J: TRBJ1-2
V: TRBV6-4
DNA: TGTGCCAGCCAGACGGGTAGGTATGGCTACACCTTC
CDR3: CASQTGRYGYTF

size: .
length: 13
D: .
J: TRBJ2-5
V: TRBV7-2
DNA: TGTGCCAGCAGCTTAGTGGCAGAAGAGACCCAGTACTTC
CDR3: CASSLVAEETQYF

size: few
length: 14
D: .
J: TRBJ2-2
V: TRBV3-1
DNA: TGTGCCAGCAGCCAAGAACACCGCGTCGGGGAGCTGTTTTTT
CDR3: CASSQEHRVGELFF

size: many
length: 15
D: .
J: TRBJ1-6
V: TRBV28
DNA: TGTGCCAGCACTGTAGGGGACACAGCTAATTCACCCCTCCACTTT
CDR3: CASTVGDTANSPLHF

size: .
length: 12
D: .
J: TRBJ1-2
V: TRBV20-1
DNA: TGCAGTGCTAGTTGGAGGACGAAGGGCTACACCTTC
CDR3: CSASWRTKGYTF

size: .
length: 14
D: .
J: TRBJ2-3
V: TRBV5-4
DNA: TGTGCCAGCAGCTTGGCTGGAACCCCGGATACGCAGTATTTT
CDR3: CASSLAGTPDTQYF

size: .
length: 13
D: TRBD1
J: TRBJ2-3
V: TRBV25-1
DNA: TGTGCCAGCAGAGGTGACAGGGGAGATACGCAGTATTTT
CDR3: CASRGDRGDTQYF

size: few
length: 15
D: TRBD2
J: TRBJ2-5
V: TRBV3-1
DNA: TGTGCCAGCAGCCAGACCAGCGGGGTAGGCGAGACCCAGTACTTC
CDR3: CASSQTSGVGETQYF

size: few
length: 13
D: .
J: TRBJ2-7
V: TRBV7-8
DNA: TGTGCCAGCAGCTTCGCTACAGGGCGGGAGCAGTACTTC
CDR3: CASSFATGREQYF

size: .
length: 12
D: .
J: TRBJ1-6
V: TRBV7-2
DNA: TGTGCCAGCAGCTTGCAGCAATCACCCCTCCACTTT
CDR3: CASSLQQSPLHF